The entry that follows covers one T cell receptor (beta chain) sequence. The data derive from a study of blood T cell repertoires in COVID-19. Germline lookup yields CDR1 LGHNA and CDR2 YNFKEQ. V shed 1 base and J shed 2 bases, with 12 bases lying between them. CDR3 size: 15 residues. The assay was immunoSEQ multiplex PCR, and TCRdb's table has in-frame clones only and misses some. The table records 210,000 or so clones, about four fifths of them present only once. Sequenced sample: peripheral blood. This chain connects TRBV4-2 to TRBJ2-7; D perhaps matches TRBD2 (5 bases). This clonotype originated in a woman of 80 years or more with acute or convalescent COVID-19. The CDR3 sequence is CASSQAATGTYEQYF. CDR3 sequence (DNA): TGTGCCAGCAGCCAAGCTGCGACGGGGACCTACGAGCAGTACTTC.